The rows below give T cell receptor beta chains drawn from one sample of a study of vaccination and CD4 T cells after COVID-19. TCRdb used MiXCR to reprocess the PCR reads, holding one entry per CDR3 protein. The sample includes over 10,000 distinct CDR3 sequences, about two thirds seen only once; the top ten take around 30%. These receptors have no known antigen. Sequencing was done on a sample of CD4+ T cells from blood, cultured in vitro. The receptors were sampled from a human donor who had recovered from COVID-19. Both conserved end residues are trimmed from each CDR3.

TRBJ2-7,TRBV6-5,ASSWGGRVHQY
TRBJ1-2,TRBV5-1,ASSLAGEANYGYT
TRBJ1-5,TRBV4-3,ASSQDWWGQPQH
TRBJ2-1,TRBV27,ASSRTSGYNEQF
TRBJ1-3,TRBV18,ASSVDRDGNTIY
TRBJ2-3,TRBV20-1,SARVGRGGVADTQY
TRBJ2-4,TRBV20-1,SAREAGTGKNIQY
TRBJ1-6,TRBV11-3,ASSQRPGPGSPLH
TRBJ2-7,TRBV7-9,ASSLGTVAGGNYEQY
TRBJ2-3,TRBV20-1,SAPTNRLAGITDTQY
TRBJ1-1,TRBV6-2/TRBV6-3,ASHGRMNTEAF
TRBJ1-4,TRBV28,ASSLPGRVREKLF
TRBJ1-1,TRBV9,ASSPDRGWTEAF
TRBJ2-7,TRBV7-6,ASSSRQGLNEQY
TRBJ2-7,TRBV7-8,ASSFRTSGGYEQY
TRBJ1-5,TRBV19,ASSRSGANQPQH
TRBJ1-2,TRBV12-3/TRBV12-4,ASSFAEGVRNYGYT
TRBJ1-5,TRBV5-5,ASSLVPGVDQPQH
TRBJ2-7,TRBV28,ASSLAGGPGEQY
TRBJ2-7,TRBV27,ASRSLAVGEQY
TRBJ1-5,TRBV20-1,RYRGTVSNQPQH
TRBJ2-5,TRBV20-1,SARAGGNQETQY
TRBJ1-1,TRBV6-1,ASRSPGTGGAAEAF
TRBJ2-5,TRBV7-2,ASSLATGEETQY
TRBJ2-7,TRBV19,ASSNPGGNSYEQY